This T cell receptor (beta chain) is drawn from a study of cytomegalovirus exposure and HLA in healthy donors. Study findings and constraints: According to an earlier analysis, most TCR beta V segments yielded productive rearrangements about 90% or about 30% of the time. Of the V segments, some could not be distinguished, including TRBV6-2 and TRBV6-3, and were excluded.

The V segment lost 6 bases and the J segment 6 bases; nucleotides outside the gene matches: 13. Germline CDR1 LNHDA, CDR2 SQIVND (reference sequence). The CDR3 runs 16 residues. Primers for the PCR totalled 60 Vbeta and 13 Jbeta. The table came from immunoSEQ multiplex PCR; TCRdb's copy has only in-frame clones and leaves some out. Of 150,000 to 200,000 clones in the sample, over 75% were seen once. Turning to this clone: Its specificity is unknown.

There were likely unrecorded immune exposures, though donors were nominally healthy when sampled. The rearrangement links TRBV19 to TRBJ1-5; 8 nucleotides align to TRBD1. Sequenced: PBMCs. The clonotype comes from a man aged 18 to 30 in good health and CMV-seronegative. The CDR3 region is CASSQRGTGGLQPQHF. The DNA for the CDR3 is TGTGCCAGTAGCCAAAGGGGCACAGGGGGGCTTCAGCCCCAGCATTTT.